Sequencing of this TCR beta chain was carried out in a study of T cells in women clearing cervical HPV infection. In the case of this clone: The read finishes 3 residues shy of the CDR3 end, and the germline J gene is used to complete it.

The protocol was immunoSEQ multiplex PCR, while the TCRdb copy is restricted to in-frame clones and leaves out a portion. This repertoire includes about 30,000 clones. CDR3 length equals 13 residues. Germline assignment: CDR1 SGHDT and CDR2 YYEEEE. V was pared by 4 bases and J by 3 bases, with 7 bases between. The sample comprised blood buffy coat. This receptor was taken from a woman between 18 and 69 years old with a cervical HPV16 infection that either progressed to CIN3+ or cleared (not recorded which). V usage is TRBV5-6 and J usage is TRBJ1-4; no clear D. Partial CDR3 DNA: TGTGCCAGCAGCCTGAGGGCTAATGAAAAA. It encodes CASSLRANEK. The CDR3 as a whole reads CASSLRANEKLFF.